The 13 T cell receptor beta chains below were found in one sample sequenced in a study of blood T cell repertoires in COVID-19. Data came from immunoSEQ multiplex PCR; TCRdb stores just in-frame clones and leaves some out. The profile shows 80,000 to 90,000 clones, around 86% of them singletons. Source material: peripheral blood. These receptors came from a woman in her seventies with acute or convalescent COVID-19.

The J gene is TRBJ1-4, the V gene TRBV28; the D is unclear. V was pared by 6 bases and J by 8 bases, with 19 bases between. The length of the CDR3 is 15 residues. Germline lookup yields CDR1 MDHEN and CDR2 SYDVKM. This CDR3 is CASRSPGIEVEKLFF. The CDR3 bases are TGTGCCAGCAGGTCTCCCGGGATAGAGGTGGAAAAACTGTTTTTT.

The table lists this clone with a few counts. This sequence joins TRBV6-1 and TRBJ2-7, with D perhaps matching TRBD2 (5 bases). CDR1 is MNHNS and CDR2 is SASEGT in the germline V gene. The CDR3 length is 15 residues. The V and J ends lost 3 bases and 0 bases respectively, with 12 bases between them. The CDR3 is CASSDPQRSSYEQYF. CDR3 nucleotides: TGTGCCAGCAGTGATCCCCAGCGGAGCTCCTACGAGCAGTACTTC.

The rearrangement joins TRBV4-1 to TRBJ1-2; a possible D gene is TRBD1 (6 bases). The V end was cut by 0 bases, the J end by 4 bases, with 9 bases between. The CDR3 runs 14 residues. Germline assignment: CDR1 MGHRA and CDR2 YSYEKL. CDR3 coding DNA: TGCGCCAGCAGCCAAGAACGGGGGGCCTATGGCTACACCTTC. Translated: CASSQERGAYGYTF.

This chain connects TRBV12-3 or TRBV12-4 to TRBJ2-2; 7 bases are shared with TRBD1. V was pared by 7 bases and J by 7 bases, with 6 bases of the junction left unmatched. The CDR3 has 13 amino acids. CDR3 DNA: TGTGCCAGCACCCTACAGGGGTTCGGGGAGCTGTTTTTT. Protein: CASTLQGFGELFF.

The chain joins TRBV5-1 to TRBJ1-2; the match to TRBD1 covers 9 bases. The germline V gene encodes CDR1 SGHRS and CDR2 YFSETQ. The CDR3 extends over 14 amino acids. After removal of 5 bases from V and 1 base from J, the junction contained 3 bases not matched to a gene. CDR3 bases: TGCGCCAGCAGGACAGGGGGGCATAACTATGGCTACACCTTC. Its protein is CASRTGGHNYGYTF.

The chain links TRBV28 to TRBJ2-1; 7 bases agree with TRBD1. Trimming at V came to 2 bases and at J to 2 bases, leaving 6 bases not matched to a gene. The CDR3 extends over 16 amino acids. The germline gives CDR1 MDHEN, CDR2 SYDVKM. In DNA form, the CDR3 reads TGTGCCAGCAGTTTAGGTACCGGGACAGCCTACAATGAGCAGTTCTTC. Protein sequence: CASSLGTGTAYNEQFF. Filled out from reference TRBV28 and TRBJ2-1, the complete variable domain reads DVKVTQSSRYLVKRTGEKVFLECVQDMDHENMFWYRQDPGLGLRLIYFSYDVKMKEKGDIPEGYSVSREKKERFSLILESASTNQTSMYLCASSLGTGTAYNEQFFGPGTRLTVL.

The chain combines TRBV2 with TRBJ1-1; D is unclear. V was cut by 8 bases and J by 5 bases, with 12 bases left in between. The CDR3 loop spans 12 amino acids. Germline CDR1 SNHLY, CDR2 FYNNEI. The CDR3 sequence is CASRVLGTEAFF. The DNA of the CDR3 is TGTGCCAGCCGGGTGCTTGGGACTGAAGCTTTCTTT.

The CDR3 DNA follows: TGTGCCAGTACTTATGGAGTATCTGGAAACACCATATATTTT. Translation: CASTYGVSGNTIYF. The chain uses TRBV19 and TRBJ1-3; D is unresolved. Germline CDR1 and CDR2: LNHDA and SQIVND (reference sequence). The CDR3 has 14 residues. V was clipped by 7 bases and J by 1 base, with 11 bases between them.

The chain has TRBV28 and TRBJ1-1; D is uncertain. The CDR3 is 12 amino acids. The germline V gene encodes CDR1 MDHEN and CDR2 SYDVKM. V was clipped by 10 bases and J by 2 bases, with 11 bases between them. CDR3 sequence reads: CATRISNTEAFF. Written as DNA, the CDR3 is TGTGCCACCAGAATCAGTAACACTGAAGCTTTCTTT.

This chain uses TRBV29-1 with TRBJ2-7; tentatively, D is TRBD2 (6 bases). Trimming stripped 6 bases from V and 3 bases from J, with 12 bases between. Germline-derived CDR1 and CDR2 are SQVTM and ANQGSEA. The CDR3 extends over 12 amino acids. The CDR3 DNA reads as TGCAGCGTGGGGGGACTGAACTACGAGCAGTACTTC. Translation gives CSVGGLNYEQYF.

This clone was seen once. The chain combines TRBV5-5 with TRBJ1-2, with D tentatively TRBD1 (6 bases). The CDR3 extends over 13 amino acids. From germline, CDR1 is SGHKS and CDR2 YYEKEE (reference sequence). The germline V and J ends were trimmed by 2 bases and 4 bases, with 9 bases remaining between them. CDR3 nucleotide sequence: TGTGCCAGCAGCTTTGCAGGGGTCTATGGCTACACCTTC. Translating gives CASSFAGVYGYTF.

V usage is TRBV14 and J usage is TRBJ1-4; D uncertain. Trimming shortened V by 3 bases and J by 4 bases, and 6 bases separated the two germline ends. There are 13 residues in the CDR3. In germline, CDR1 is SGHDN, CDR2 FVKESK. CDR3 protein: CASSQNINEKLFF. In nucleotides, the CDR3 is TGTGCCAGCAGCCAGAACATTAATGAAAAACTGTTTTTT.

This chain joins TRBV30 and TRBJ1-2; 7 bases agree with TRBD1. Trimming took 1 base from V and 1 from J; bases not matched to a gene: 3. The germline CDR1 and CDR2 sequences are GTSNPN and SVGIG (reference sequence). CDR3 length equals 14 residues. The CDR3: CAWSGTGDNYGYTF. Written as DNA, the CDR3 is TGTGCCTGGAGTGGTACAGGGGATAACTATGGCTACACCTTC.